The clone carrying this TCR beta chain appeared once. The data were taken from a study of blood T cell repertoires in COVID-19. Study information: Samples representing acute and convalescent COVID-19 were sourced from the United States, Italy and Spain.

Under the authors' procedure: Amplification with reference gene primers provided the estimates of nucleated cell counts. The method was immunoSEQ multiplex PCR; TCRdb's version includes in-frame clones alone and lacks a portion of them. V, J and clone size are those of that table, while D and trimming were read from the DNA. The sample records about 120,000 clones, less than 90% being singletons. The source of this sequence is a man aged 25 to 45 with acute or convalescent COVID-19. Sequenced input: peripheral blood.

The CDR3 spells CASNQGQGRGNTIYF. The CDR3 nucleotides read TGTGCCAGCAATCAAGGACAGGGGAGGGGAAACACCATATATTTT. This chain joins TRBV6-6 and TRBJ1-3, with 9 bases lining up with TRBD1. V was clipped by 7 bases and J by 4 bases; unmatched bases: 8. The CDR3 has 15 amino acids. Per germline, CDR1 MNHNY and CDR2 SVGAGI (reference sequence).